The 21 T cell receptor beta chains presented below share a single source sample, sequenced in a study of shared clonotypes between healthy human individuals (dated by TCRdb to about 2020). The library was built by means of the immunoSEQ multiplex PCR assay. Entries here come from immuneACCESS through TCRdb and include only in-frame sequences with V and J called. Some clones fail to appear in such tables; in the studies checked, an unresolved V gene covers under half of the shortfall, and the cause of the remainder is unknown. The sample profile shows hundreds of thousands of clones; approximately 79% of them were found once. Roughly 1.7% of the sample belongs to the ten largest clones. The specimen sequenced was memory CD4+ T cells sorted from blood. What this sample's cell subset or site label stands for: CD45RA-negative fraction. Every receptor here comes from a woman in her thirties in good health.

The chain carries TRBV5-4 and TRBJ2-3, with TRBD1 matching 8 bases. The CDR3 has 16 amino acids. The V gene's germline CDR1 is SGHNT and CDR2 YYREEE (reference sequence). J lost 2 bases, V lost 5 bases, and 10 bases had no gene match. The CDR3 DNA is TGTGCCAGCAGAACGGAGACAGGGGCGAACACAGATACGCAGTATTTT. Amino acid sequence: CASRTETGANTDTQYF.

Only one count was recorded for this clone. V usage is TRBV5-6 and J usage is TRBJ1-1; 12 bases fit TRBD1. Per germline, CDR1 SGHDT and CDR2 YYEEEE. The CDR3 runs 16 residues. V lost 1 base, J lost 3 bases, and 4 bases stayed unmatched. CDR3 DNA sequence: TGTGCCAGCAGCTTGCCGGGACAGGGGGCTGACACTGAAGCTTTCTTT. Its protein is CASSLPGQGADTEAFF.

Only one count was recorded for this clone. V is TRBV7-9 and J is TRBJ2-1; TRBD2 agrees at 8 bases. The CDR3 covers 14 residues. Trimming removed 8 bases from V and 3 bases from J; junction bases left unmatched: 6. In germline, CDR1 is SEHNR, CDR2 FQNEAQ (reference sequence). The CDR3 loop is CASAGTRDYNEQFF. CDR3 nucleotide sequence: TGTGCCAGCGCCGGGACTAGAGACTACAATGAGCAGTTCTTC.

The V and J genes are TRBV6-1 and TRBJ1-1; D unresolved. Trimming removed 8 bases at V and 2 bases at J, with 18 bases between. The CDR3 loop spans 15 amino acids. Germline CDR1 reads MNHNS; CDR2 reads SASEGT. CDR3 sequence (DNA): TGTGCCAGCGCAACTACCGGGTCCAAAAACACTGAAGCTTTCTTT. Translation: CASATTGSKNTEAFF.

The chain employs TRBV18 and TRBJ2-1; D is ambiguous. V lost 4 bases to trimming and J lost 8 bases, with 12 bases between them. Looked up from germline, CDR1 is KGHSH and CDR2 is LQKENI. CDR3 length: 13 amino acids. The CDR3 region is CASSQSSVHEQFF. Written as DNA, the CDR3 is TGTGCCAGCTCACAATCTAGTGTCCATGAGCAGTTCTTC.

The rearrangement joins TRBV7-8 to TRBJ1-5, with D unclear. V was cut by 4 bases and J by 0 bases, with 10 bases left in between. This CDR3 is 15 amino acids long. Germline CDR1 SGHVS, CDR2 FQNEAQ. The DNA of the CDR3 is TGTGCCAGCAGCTGGGAACACAGTAGCAATCAGCCCCAGCATTTT. It codes for CASSWEHSSNQPQHF.

This chain uses TRBV10-2 with TRBJ1-5; D remains ambiguous. This CDR3 contains 14 residues. The V end was cut by 0 bases, the J end by 5 bases, with 8 bases between. Germline loops: CDR1 WSHSY, CDR2 SAAADI. CDR3 amino acids: CASSESAADQPQHF. CDR3 DNA sequence: TGCGCCAGCAGTGAGTCGGCGGCGGATCAGCCCCAGCATTTT.

This clone was seen more than once but under ten times. V and J are TRBV19 and TRBJ1-5, with D possibly matching TRBD1 (5 bases). Germline CDR1 is LNHDA and CDR2 is SQIVND (reference sequence). The V and J ends lost 2 bases and 7 bases respectively, with 15 bases between them. The CDR3 contains 15 residues. The chain's CDR3 is CASSIRGRDGQPQHF. DNA of the CDR3: TGTGCCAGTAGTATAAGGGGCAGGGATGGACAGCCCCAGCATTTT.

This rearrangement joins TRBV7-9 to TRBJ1-1, with D unclear. Germline assignment: CDR1 SEHNR and CDR2 FQNEAQ (reference sequence). The germline V and J ends were trimmed by 1 base and 4 bases, with 10 bases remaining between them. The CDR3 runs 14 residues. The CDR3 sequence: CASSLGGQTTEAFF. The CDR3 nucleotides read TGTGCCAGCAGCTTAGGAGGGCAGACCACTGAAGCTTTCTTT. Combining the CDR3 with reference TRBV7-9 and TRBJ1-1 gives the whole variable domain DTGVSQNPRHKITKRGQNVTFRCDPISEHNRLYWYRQTLGQGPEFLTYFQNEAQLEKSRLLSDRFSAERPKGSFSTLEIQRTEQGDSAMYLCASSLGGQTTEAFFGQGTRLTVV.

This chain joins TRBV2 and TRBJ2-7; D assignment may be TRBD1 or TRBD2 (6 bases each). Germline V lookup: CDR1 SNHLY, CDR2 FYNNEI. CDR3 length: 14 amino acids. V lost 7 bases to trimming and J lost 2 bases, with 15 bases between them. The CDR3 DNA sequence: TGTGCCAGCAAGGGGGGTAGCGCAACCTACGAGCAGTACTTC. Translating it yields CASKGGSATYEQYF. The full variable domain, completed using reference TRBV2 and TRBJ2-7, is EPEVTQTPSHQVTQMGQEVILRCVPISNHLYFYWYRQILGQKVEFLVSFYNNEISEKSEIFDDQFSVERPDGSNFTLKIRSTKLEDSAMYFCASKGGSATYEQYFGPGTRLTVT.

V is TRBV28 and J is TRBJ2-7; D not certain. This CDR3 region has 12 residues. Germline CDR1 reads MDHEN; CDR2 reads SYDVKM. Trimming left V 3 bases short and J 0 bases short, with 3 bases between. The CDR3, as DNA: TGTGCCAGCAGTTTTTACTCCTACGAGCAGTACTTC. This translates into CASSFYSYEQYF.

The chain recombines TRBV5-1 with TRBJ1-1; no reliable D call. Germline V lookup: CDR1 SGHRS, CDR2 YFSETQ. CDR3 size: 15 residues. The V end lost 0 bases, the J end lost 2 bases, and 11 bases lay between the germline ends. The CDR3 reads CASSLGGLVNTEAFF. Written as DNA, the CDR3 is TGCGCCAGCAGCTTGGGAGGGCTTGTTAACACTGAAGCTTTCTTT. Complete variable domain (other parts from reference TRBV5-1 and TRBJ1-1): KAGVTQTPRYLIKTRGQQVTLSCSPISGHRSVSWYQQTPGQGLQFLFEYFSETQRNKGNFPGRFSGRQFSNSRSEMNVSTLELGDSALYLCASSLGGLVNTEAFFGQGTRLTVV.

The chain is built from TRBV6-5 and TRBJ2-5; 8 nucleotides match TRBD2. The V gene's germline CDR1 is MNHEY and CDR2 SVGAGI. V shed 6 bases and J 3 bases; nucleotides not matched to a gene: 3. The CDR3 length is 13 residues. CDR3 DNA: TGTGCCAGCAGACGAGCGGGAGAAGAGACCCAGTACTTC. Protein sequence: CASRRAGEETQYF.

This clone was detected a few times. V usage is TRBV7-9 and J usage is TRBJ2-2, with 7 bases lining up with TRBD2. Germline assignment: CDR1 SEHNR and CDR2 FQNEAQ (reference sequence). Trimming cost V 8 bases and J 5 bases; bases outside gene matches: 5. The CDR3 consists of 13 residues. The CDR3 reads CASGAGETGELFF. In DNA, the CDR3 is TGTGCCAGCGGCGCGGGAGAGACCGGGGAGCTGTTTTTT.

CDR3 DNA: TGTGCCAGTAGTATTGTGGGACACGAGAGCACAGATACGCAGTATTTT. Translated, it gives CASSIVGHESTDTQYF. V is TRBV19 and J is TRBJ2-3, with a weak D call TRBD1 (6 bases). Deletions cut 3 bases from V and 0 bases from J, with 13 bases between. CDR1 is LNHDA and CDR2 is SQIVND in the germline V gene (reference sequence). The length of the CDR3 is 16 residues.

The chain is built from TRBV7-9 and TRBJ2-3; TRBD2 aligns across 10 bases. The CDR3 extends over 15 amino acids. Germline CDR1 reads SEHNR; CDR2 reads FQNEAQ (reference sequence). V shed 5 bases and J 4 bases; nucleotides not matched to a gene: 6. Here the CDR3 DNA reads TGTGCCAGCAGCCAAGCGGGAGGGCAGGCAGATACGCAGTATTTT. It codes for CASSQAGGQADTQYF.

The rearrangement links TRBV6-5 to TRBJ1-5; TRBD1 is a possible D gene (5 bases). Looked up from germline, CDR1 is MNHEY and CDR2 is SVGAGI. Trimming took off 8 bases at V and 4 bases at J, with 12 bases between the two ends. The CDR3 totals 13 residues. In DNA, the CDR3 is TGTGCCAGCCAGGGACGGGTAAATCAGCCCCAGCATTTT. Its translation is CASQGRVNQPQHF.

For this clone: A far larger clone is only one base removed, so a read error is likely. Other DNA sequences in this sample translate to the same CDR3. The chain employs TRBV4-1 and TRBJ1-5, with D perhaps TRBD1 (5 bases). CDR1 is MGHRA and CDR2 is YSYEKL in the germline V gene. V lost 3 bases to trimming and J lost 0 bases, with 6 bases between them. This CDR3 has 14 amino acids. The CDR3 region is CASSQDNSNQPQHF. In DNA form, the CDR3 reads TGCGCCAGCAGCCAGGACAATAGCAATCAGCCCCAGCATTTT.

This rearrangement joins TRBV5-8 to TRBJ2-3; 11 nucleotides match TRBD2. The CDR3 loop spans 17 amino acids. Germline assignment: CDR1 SGHTS and CDR2 YDEGEE. V shed 3 bases and J 2 bases; nucleotides not matched to a gene: 8. The CDR3 loop reads CASSSLSTSGITDTQYF. The CDR3 bases are TGTGCCAGCAGCTCCCTCTCGACTAGCGGGATCACAGATACGCAGTATTTT. The variable domain in full, with the rest retrieved from reference TRBV5-8 and TRBJ2-3, is EAGVTQSPTHLIKTRGQQATLRCSPISGHTSVYWYQQALGLGLQFLLWYDEGEERNRGNFPPRFSGRQFPNYSSELNVNALELEDSALYLCASSSLSTSGITDTQYFGPGTRLTVL.

This clone has a count of ten or more. This chain's CDR3 is CASSVDGSGSNIQYF. CDR3 nucleotide sequence: TGTGCCAGCAGCGTCGACGGTAGCGGCTCAAACATTCAGTACTTC. The rearrangement links TRBV9 to TRBJ2-4; a possible D gene is TRBD2 (6 bases). This CDR3 has 15 residues. V shed 2 bases and J shed 6 bases, with 15 bases lying between them. CDR1 and CDR2 from the germline V gene are SGDLS and YYNGEE.

The chain employs TRBV28 and TRBJ2-2, with TRBD2 matching 7 bases. The CDR3 has 15 amino acids. The germline V gene encodes CDR1 MDHEN and CDR2 SYDVKM. With 2 bases clipped from V and 5 bases from J, the junction kept 5 bases outside the gene matches. The CDR3 coding sequence is TGTGCCAGCAGTTTACCGGGGGGAGGTACCGGGGAGCTGTTTTTT. It codes for CASSLPGGGTGELFF.